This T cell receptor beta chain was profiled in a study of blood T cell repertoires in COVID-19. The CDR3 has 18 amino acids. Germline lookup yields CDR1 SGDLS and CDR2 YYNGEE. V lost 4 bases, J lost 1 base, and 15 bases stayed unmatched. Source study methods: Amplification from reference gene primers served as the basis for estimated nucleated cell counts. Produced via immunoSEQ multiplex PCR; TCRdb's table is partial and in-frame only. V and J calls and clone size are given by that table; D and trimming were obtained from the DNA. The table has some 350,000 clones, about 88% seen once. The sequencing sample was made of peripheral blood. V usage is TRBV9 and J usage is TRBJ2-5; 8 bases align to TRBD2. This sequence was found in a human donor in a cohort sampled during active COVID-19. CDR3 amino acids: CASSPGPLAGGSQETQYF. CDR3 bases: TGTGCCAGCAGCCCAGGGCCCCTTGCGGGGGGCTCCCAAGAGACCCAGTACTTC.